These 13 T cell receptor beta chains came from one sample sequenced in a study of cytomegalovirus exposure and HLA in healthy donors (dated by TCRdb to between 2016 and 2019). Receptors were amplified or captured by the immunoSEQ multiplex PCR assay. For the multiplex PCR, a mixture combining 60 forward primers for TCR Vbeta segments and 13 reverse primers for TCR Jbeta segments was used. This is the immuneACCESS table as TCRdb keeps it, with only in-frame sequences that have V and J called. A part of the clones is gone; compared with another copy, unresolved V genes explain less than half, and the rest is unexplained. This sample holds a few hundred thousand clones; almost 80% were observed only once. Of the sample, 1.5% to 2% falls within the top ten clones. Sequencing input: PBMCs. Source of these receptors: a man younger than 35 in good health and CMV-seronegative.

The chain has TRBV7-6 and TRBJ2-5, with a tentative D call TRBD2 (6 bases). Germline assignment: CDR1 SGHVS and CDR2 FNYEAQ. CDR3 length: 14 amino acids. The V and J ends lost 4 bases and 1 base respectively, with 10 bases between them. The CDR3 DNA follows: TGTGCCAGCAGCTCGGGACTGAGCCAAGAGACCCAGTACTTC. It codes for CASSSGLSQETQYF.

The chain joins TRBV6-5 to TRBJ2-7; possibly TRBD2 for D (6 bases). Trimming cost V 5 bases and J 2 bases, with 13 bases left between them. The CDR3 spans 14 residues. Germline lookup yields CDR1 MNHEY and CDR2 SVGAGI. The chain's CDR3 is CASSRLGGPYEQYF. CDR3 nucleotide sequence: TGTGCCAGCAGTCGCCTGGGGGGTCCCTACGAGCAGTACTTC.

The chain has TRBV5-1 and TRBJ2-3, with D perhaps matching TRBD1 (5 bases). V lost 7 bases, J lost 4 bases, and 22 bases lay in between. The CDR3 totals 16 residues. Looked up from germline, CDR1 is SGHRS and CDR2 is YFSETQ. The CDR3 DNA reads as TGCGCCAGCGGATGGGGCGAGAATTTATTCCCAGATACGCAGTATTTT. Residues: CASGWGENLFPDTQYF.

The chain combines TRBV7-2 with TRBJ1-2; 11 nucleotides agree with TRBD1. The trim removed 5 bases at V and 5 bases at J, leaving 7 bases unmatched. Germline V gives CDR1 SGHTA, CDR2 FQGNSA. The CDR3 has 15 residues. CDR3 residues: CASSLGQGAIYGYTF. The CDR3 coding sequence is TGTGCCAGCAGCCTTGGACAGGGGGCCATTTATGGCTACACCTTC. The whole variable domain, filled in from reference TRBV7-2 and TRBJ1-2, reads GAGVSQSPSNKVTEKGKDVELRCDPISGHTALYWYRQSLGQGLEFLIYFQGNSAPDKSGLPSDRFSAERTGGSVSTLTIQRTQQEDSAVYLCASSLGQGAIYGYTFGSGTRLTVV.

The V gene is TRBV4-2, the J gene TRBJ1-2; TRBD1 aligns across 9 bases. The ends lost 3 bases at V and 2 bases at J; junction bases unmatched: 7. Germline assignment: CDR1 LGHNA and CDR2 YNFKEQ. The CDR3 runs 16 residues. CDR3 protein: CASSQATGGGNYGYTF. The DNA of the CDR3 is TGTGCCAGCAGCCAGGCTACAGGGGGCGGAAACTATGGCTACACCTTC.

CDR3 bases: TGTGCCAGCAGTCCCTCAGGGGCTAGCACAGATACGCAGTATTTT. Protein: CASSPSGASTDTQYF. The chain recombines TRBV2 with TRBJ2-3, with a tentative D call TRBD1 (6 bases). Trimming removed 5 bases from V and 0 bases from J, with 12 bases in between. Per germline, CDR1 SNHLY and CDR2 FYNNEI. The CDR3 totals 15 residues.

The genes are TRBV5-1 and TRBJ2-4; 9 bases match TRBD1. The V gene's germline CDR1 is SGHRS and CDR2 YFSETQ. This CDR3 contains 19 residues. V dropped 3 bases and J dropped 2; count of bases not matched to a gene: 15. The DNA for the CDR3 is TGCGCCAGCAGCTCTCCGGGACAGGGAAACCTACTATCCAAAAACATTCAGTACTTC. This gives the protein CASSSPGQGNLLSKNIQYF. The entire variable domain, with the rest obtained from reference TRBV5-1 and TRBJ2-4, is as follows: KAGVTQTPRYLIKTRGQQVTLSCSPISGHRSVSWYQQTPGQGLQFLFEYFSETQRNKGNFPGRFSGRQFSNSRSEMNVSTLELGDSALYLCASSSPGQGNLLSKNIQYFGAGTRLSVL.

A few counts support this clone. The CDR3 DNA follows: TGCGCCAGCAGCTTGGAAGTGACCTCCGGCGGTTCACCCCTCCACTTT. Its protein product is CASSLEVTSGGSPLHF. J is TRBJ1-6 and V is TRBV5-1; D remains ambiguous. Trimming stripped 0 bases from V and 9 bases from J, with 16 bases between. The length of the CDR3 is 16 residues. Germline values: CDR1 SGHRS, CDR2 YFSETQ.

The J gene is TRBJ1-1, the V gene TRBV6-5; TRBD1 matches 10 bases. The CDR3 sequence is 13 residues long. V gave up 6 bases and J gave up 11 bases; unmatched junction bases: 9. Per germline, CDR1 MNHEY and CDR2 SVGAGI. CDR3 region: CASRTADRGSAFF. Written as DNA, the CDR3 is TGTGCCAGCAGGACGGCGGACAGGGGGAGCGCTTTCTTT.

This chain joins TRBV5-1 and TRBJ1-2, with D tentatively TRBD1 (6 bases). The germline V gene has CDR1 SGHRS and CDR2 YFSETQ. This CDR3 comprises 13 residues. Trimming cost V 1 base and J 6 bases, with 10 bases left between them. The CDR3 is CASSLRGGNGYTF. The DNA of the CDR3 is TGCGCCAGCAGCTTGAGGGGGGGGAATGGCTACACCTTC.

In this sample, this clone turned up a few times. The CDR3 is CASGSSGGSQPQHF. CDR3 bases: TGTGCTAGTGGTTCCTCAGGGGGCTCTCAGCCCCAGCATTTT. The chain is built from TRBV12-5 and TRBJ1-5; 8 bases map to TRBD1. V dropped 4 bases and J dropped 6; count of bases not matched to a gene: 5. CDR1 is LGHNT, CDR2 FRNRAP, per germline. This CDR3 has 14 amino acids.

The DNA of the CDR3 is TGTGCCAGCAGCTTAACAAGGACTAGCTCCTACGAGCAGTACTTC. Translation gives CASSLTRTSSYEQYF. The chain carries TRBV7-3 and TRBJ2-7, with 7 bases aligning to TRBD2. Germline V CDR1 and CDR2: SGHTA, FQGTGA. The CDR3 runs to 15 residues. The trim removed 0 bases at V and 0 bases at J, leaving 2 bases unmatched.

CDR3 in DNA: TGTGCCAGCAGTTTATCTGGGGCCGTTATCGGCACAGATACGCAGTATTTT. This sequence encodes CASSLSGAVIGTDTQYF. The chain recombines TRBV28 with TRBJ2-3; perhaps TRBD1 as D (5 bases). The CDR3 has 17 residues. The ends were cut back, 1 base at V and 1 base at J, with 15 bases in the middle. CDR1 is MDHEN, CDR2 SYDVKM, per germline.